Presented here are 5 T cell receptor beta chains from one specimen sequenced in a study of blood T cell repertoires in COVID-19. Using immunoSEQ multiplex PCR, the repertoire was profiled, and TCRdb retains in-frame clones only, with some absent. The data hold some 250,000 clones, with over 75% observed a single time. The sequencing input was peripheral blood. These receptors came from a woman aged 80 or over with acute or convalescent COVID-19.

This chain uses TRBV20-1 with TRBJ2-3; D unresolved. The CDR3 is made up of 11 amino acids. CDR1 DFQATT and CDR2 SNEGSKA come from the germline V gene (reference sequence). The V gene lost 3 bases and the J gene lost 5 bases, with 6 bases spanning the gap. In nucleotides, the CDR3 is TGCAGTGCTAGTATCAGAGATACGCAGTATTTT. Its translation: CSASIRDTQYF.

The chain links TRBV3-1 (or the pseudogene TRBV3-2) to TRBJ2-2, with TRBD2 matching 7 bases. The CDR3 is 17 residues long. The germline V gene has CDR1 LGHDT and CDR2 YNNKEL (reference sequence). The ends lost 2 bases at V and 1 base at J; junction bases unmatched: 7. CDR3 in DNA: TGTGCCAGCAGCCAAAGACGGTCTAGCGGGAACACCGGGGAGCTGTTTTTT. Amino acid sequence: CASSQRRSSGNTGELFF.

The chain combines TRBV2 with TRBJ1-6; TRBD1 agrees at 8 bases. The V segment lost 4 bases and the J segment 5 bases; nucleotides outside the gene matches: 7. Germline V gene data show CDR1 as SNHLY and CDR2 as FYNNEI. This CDR3 region has 16 residues. In DNA, the CDR3 is TGTGCCAGCAGTGTCGACAGGGGTTTTAATAATTCACCCCTCCACTTT. This translates into CASSVDRGFNNSPLHF.

The chain links TRBV7-3 to TRBJ2-3; 10 nucleotides agree with TRBD2. Germline CDR1 reads SGHTA; CDR2 reads FQGTGA. The CDR3 has 17 residues. The V segment lost 2 bases and the J segment 3 bases; nucleotides outside the gene matches: 8. Here the CDR3 DNA reads TGTGCCAGCAGCTTAGGGGCTAGCGGGAGCGGGACAGATACGCAGTATTTT. This codes for CASSLGASGSGTDTQYF.

Of note for this clone: This same CDR3 is encoded by further DNA sequences in the sample. The J gene is TRBJ2-1, the V gene TRBV5-1, with 7 bases that match TRBD1. Per germline, CDR1 SGHRS and CDR2 YFSETQ. V lost 0 bases, J lost 0 bases, and 0 bases stayed unmatched. CDR3 length equals 15 residues. CDR3 sequence: CASSLDRGSYNEQFF. CDR3 sequence (DNA): TGCGCCAGCAGCTTGGACAGGGGCTCCTACAATGAGCAGTTCTTC.